The 28 T cell receptor beta chains reported below all come from one sample, sequenced in a study of blood T cell repertoires in COVID-19. Clones were sequenced by immunoSEQ multiplex PCR, and TCRdb holds only the in-frame ones, with some missing. The sample contains some 530,000 clones, approximately 91% of which appear only once. The sequenced material came from PBMCs or T cells enriched from blood (not recorded which). All receptors come from a woman in her sixties who had recovered from COVID-19.

The CDR3 DNA sequence: TGTGCCATCAGTGGTATACAGGGGACTGGAAACACCATATATTTT. Its protein product is CAISGIQGTGNTIYF. J is TRBJ1-3 and V is TRBV10-3; 7 bases are shared with TRBD1. J lost 2 bases, V lost 4 bases, and 5 bases had no gene match. This CDR3 has 15 amino acids. The germline V gene encodes CDR1 ENHRY and CDR2 SYGVKD.

This chain uses TRBV5-1 with TRBJ2-1; the D gene is possibly TRBD2 (7 bases). The CDR3 consists of 16 residues. V was trimmed by 5 bases and J by 8 bases, leaving 23 bases between them. Germline-derived CDR1 and CDR2 are SGHRS and YFSETQ. This chain's CDR3 is CASSPMGGLGAHEQFF. The CDR3 coding sequence is TGCGCCAGCAGTCCGATGGGGGGGCTCGGGGCCCATGAGCAGTTCTTC.

This clone has just one count. The same CDR3 also results from other DNA sequences found in this sample. The chain couples TRBV18 to TRBJ1-5; no definite D call. The germline V gene encodes CDR1 KGHSH and CDR2 LQKENI. Trimming pared 6 bases from V and 2 bases from J, leaving 5 bases between. The CDR3 totals 12 residues. The CDR3, as DNA: TGTGCCAGCTCTCCGGGCAATCAGCCCCAGCATTTT. Its protein is CASSPGNQPQHF.

This chain joins TRBV6-5 and TRBJ1-1; 7 bases agree with TRBD1. Trimming took 2 bases from V and 2 from J; bases not matched to a gene: 2. Per germline, CDR1 MNHEY and CDR2 SVGAGI. The CDR3 is made up of 14 amino acids. The CDR3 nucleotides read TGTGCCAGCAGTTACGGGACAGTCAACACTGAAGCTTTCTTT. As protein: CASSYGTVNTEAFF.

The chain is built from TRBV2 and TRBJ1-5; 8 positions agree with TRBD1. The CDR3 contains 15 residues. The junction had 7 bases not matched to a gene; V was cut back by 5 bases and J by 4 bases. From germline, CDR1 is SNHLY and CDR2 FYNNEI. CDR3 DNA sequence: TGTGCCAGCAGTCCGACAGGGGTCCGAAATCAGCCCCAGCATTTT. Encoded protein: CASSPTGVRNQPQHF.

V gene TRBV7-6 combines with J gene TRBJ2-7; 8 nucleotides line up with TRBD1. CDR3 length: 14 amino acids. Germline V gene sequence: CDR1 SGHVS, CDR2 FNYEAQ. After removal of 4 bases from V and 4 bases from J, the junction contained 6 bases not matched to a gene. The CDR3 DNA reads TGTGCCAGCAGCTCAGCGACAGGGGCTTACGAGCAGTACTTC. Translation gives CASSSATGAYEQYF.

This chain's CDR3 is CASSSGTGGNTQYF. Here the CDR3 DNA reads TGCGCCAGCAGCTCCGGGACCGGGGGGAATACGCAGTATTTT. V gene TRBV5-1 combines with J gene TRBJ2-3, with 7 bases lining up with TRBD2. The CDR3 has 14 amino acids. The germline gives CDR1 SGHRS, CDR2 YFSETQ. V shed 3 bases, J shed 7 bases, and the junction held 8 bases outside the gene matches.

This chain links TRBV27 with TRBJ2-2, with D tentatively TRBD2 (6 bases). Germline CDR1 MNHEY, CDR2 SMNVEV (reference sequence). V lost 5 bases and J 0 bases, leaving 16 bases between the germline ends. This CDR3 has 17 amino acids. CDR3 amino acids: CASSPMTGTPNTGELFF. The CDR3 DNA reads TGTGCCAGCAGTCCAATGACCGGGACTCCGAACACCGGGGAGCTGTTTTTT.

The chain employs TRBV21-1 and TRBJ1-1; the table gives TRBD1 as D, unverified against the DNA. TRBV21-1 corresponds to a pseudogene. The CDR3 has 15 residues. The CDR3 nucleotides read TGTGCCAGCAGCAAATTTAGGGGGCGGGACACTGAAGCTTTCTTT. Translating gives CASSKFRGRDTEAFF.

The chain recombines TRBV10-3 with TRBJ1-6, with 9 bases lining up with TRBD1. The CDR3 has 14 residues. The V gene's germline CDR1 is ENHRY and CDR2 SYGVKD. The V and J ends lost 4 bases and 7 bases, in that order; junction bases with no gene match: 2. The CDR3 DNA sequence: TGTGCCATCAGTGGGACAGGGGACAATTCACCCCTCCACTTT. Its translation is CAISGTGDNSPLHF.

There are a few counts of this clone. The V call is TRBV5-1, the J call TRBJ1-1; 8 nucleotides align to TRBD1. CDR3 size: 13 residues. Losses at the gene ends were 5 bases for V and 5 bases for J; bases not matched to a gene: 5. Per germline, CDR1 SGHRS and CDR2 YFSETQ. Here the CDR3 DNA reads TGCGCCAGCAGGACAGGGGACCGAACTGAAGCTTTCTTT. Translation: CASRTGDRTEAFF.

The chain uses TRBV9 and TRBJ2-2; TRBD1 matches at 8 bases. Germline CDR1 reads SGDLS; CDR2 reads YYNGEE. V shed 4 bases, J shed 6 bases, and the junction held 5 bases outside the gene matches. The CDR3 contains 14 residues. CDR3 sequence: CASSPQTGAGELFF. Here the CDR3 DNA reads TGTGCCAGCAGCCCCCAGACAGGGGCCGGGGAGCTGTTTTTT. The entire variable domain, with the rest obtained from reference TRBV9 and TRBJ2-2, is as follows: DSGVTQTPKHLITATGQRVTLRCSPRSGDLSVYWYQQSLDQGLQFLIQYYNGEERAKGNILERFSAQQFPDLHSELNLSSLELGDSALYFCASSPQTGAGELFFGEGSRLTVL.

The rearrangement joins TRBV18 to TRBJ1-1, with D possibly being TRBD1 (5 bases). V lost 6 bases to trimming and J lost 6 bases, with 20 bases between them. The CDR3 contains 15 residues. CDR1 and CDR2 from the germline V gene are KGHSH and LQKENI. The DNA of the CDR3 is TGTGCCAGCTCGTCGACGGGGGGGATATATTCTGAAGCTTTCTTT. Translation: CASSSTGGIYSEAFF. The full variable domain, rest sourced from reference TRBV18 and TRBJ1-1, is NAGVMQNPRHLVRRRGQEARLRCSPMKGHSHVYWYRQLPEEGLKFMVYLQKENIIDESGMPKERFSAEFPKEGPSILRIQQVVRGDSAAYFCASSSTGGIYSEAFFGQGTRLTVV.

CDR3 DNA: TGCGCCAGCAGCTCCGGGACTTCAAACACCGGGGAGCTGTTTTTT. It specifies CASSSGTSNTGELFF. The chain joins TRBV5-1 to TRBJ2-2; TRBD2 is a possible D gene (6 bases). This CDR3 is built from 15 residues. The V gene's germline CDR1 is SGHRS and CDR2 YFSETQ. Trimming cost V 3 bases and J 2 bases, with 11 bases left between them.

This clone occurred once. This chain's CDR3 is CASTLAPGSYGYTF. As DNA, the CDR3 is TGTGCCAGTACGTTAGCCCCTGGGAGCTATGGCTACACCTTC. This chain uses TRBV19 with TRBJ1-2; unclear D gene. Germline V gene data show CDR1 as LNHDA and CDR2 as SQIVND (reference sequence). V gave up 7 bases and J gave up 4 bases, with 16 bases separating them. The CDR3 sequence is 14 residues long.

The chain uses TRBV30 and TRBJ1-1; 8 bases are a match to TRBD1. This CDR3 has 13 amino acids. V lost 3 bases and J lost 4; bases outside the gene matches: 4. Germline CDR1 reads GTSNPN; CDR2 reads SVGIG (reference sequence). CDR3 sequence: CAWSRDRSTEAFF. Written as DNA, the CDR3 is TGTGCCTGGAGCCGGGACAGGAGCACTGAAGCTTTCTTT. The variable domain in full, with the rest retrieved from reference TRBV30 and TRBJ1-1, is SQTIHQWPATLVQPVGSPLSLECTVEGTSNPNLYWYRQAAGRGLQLLFYSVGIGQISSEVPQNLSASRPQDRQFILSSKKLLLSDSGFYLCAWSRDRSTEAFFGQGTRLTVV.

The chain uses TRBV7-4 and TRBJ1-5, with a tentative D call TRBD1 (5 bases). CDR3 length: 16 amino acids. Trimming removed 4 bases from V and 2 bases from J, with 15 bases in between. Germline lookup yields CDR1 SGHVT and CDR2 SQSDAQ. As DNA, the CDR3 is TGTGCCAGCAGCTGCACATGGGGCTCGGGCAATCAGCCCCAGCATTTT. It encodes CASSCTWGSGNQPQHF.

The rearrangement links TRBV4-1 to TRBJ1-2, with 9 positions matching TRBD1. The CDR3 is 15 residues long. Germline V gene sequence: CDR1 MGHRA, CDR2 YSYEKL. The J segment lost 7 bases and the V segment lost 3 bases, leaving 9 bases of the junction unmatched. CDR3: CASSQREQGAGGYTF. The DNA for the CDR3 is TGCGCCAGCAGCCAGAGGGAACAGGGGGCTGGTGGCTACACCTTC.

CDR3 in DNA: TGTGCCAGCAGCCCTCGGGGGGACAATTCACCCCTCCACTTT. Amino acids: CASSPRGDNSPLHF. The V and J genes are TRBV3-1 (or the pseudogene TRBV3-2) and TRBJ1-6, with a tentative D call TRBD1 (5 bases). Per the germline V gene, CDR1 is LGHDT and CDR2 is YNNKEL (reference sequence). The CDR3 contains 14 residues. Trimming removed 4 bases at V and 7 bases at J, with 11 bases between.

V and J are TRBV2 and TRBJ1-1; TRBD1 matches 8 bases. Germline V gene data show CDR1 as SNHLY and CDR2 as FYNNEI. Unmatched junction bases numbered 4, after V lost 9 bases and J lost 1 base. The CDR3 consists of 13 residues. CDR3: CASEGQGNTEAFF. The CDR3 DNA reads as TGTGCCAGTGAAGGACAGGGGAACACTGAAGCTTTCTTT.

This clone was recorded only once. This chain connects TRBV5-1 to TRBJ2-1; possibly TRBD2 for D (5 bases). CDR1 is SGHRS, CDR2 YFSETQ, per germline. V was shortened by 0 bases and J by 13 bases, with 11 bases between the two germline ends. This CDR3 has 12 residues. CDR3: CASSLAGVGQFF. The DNA for the CDR3 is TGCGCCAGCAGCTTGGCCGGGGTCGGACAGTTCTTC.

The chain carries TRBV10-3 and TRBJ1-1; D remains unclear. In germline, CDR1 is ENHRY, CDR2 SYGVKD. The V end lost 6 bases, the J end lost 0 bases, and 5 bases lay between the germline ends. The CDR3 totals 12 residues. CDR3: CAIRHLNTEAFF. The CDR3, as DNA: TGTGCCATCAGACACCTGAACACTGAAGCTTTCTTT.

V gene TRBV2 combines with J gene TRBJ1-5; 11 bases match TRBD1. CDR1 is SNHLY, CDR2 FYNNEI, per germline. The length of the CDR3 is 18 residues. Losses at the gene ends were 6 bases for V and 0 bases for J; bases not matched to a gene: 10. The CDR3 DNA reads TGTGCCAGCAGGCCGGGACAGGGGGTTGGCAATAGCAATCAGCCCCAGCATTTT. Its protein is CASRPGQGVGNSNQPQHF.

On this clone itself: Other DNA sequences in this sample translate to the same CDR3. This chain joins TRBV27 and TRBJ1-6, with D maybe TRBD1 (5 bases). Germline values: CDR1 MNHEY, CDR2 SMNVEV (reference sequence). This CDR3 region has 14 residues. The V end was cut by 2 bases, the J end by 7 bases, with 9 bases between. CDR3 sequence (DNA): TGTGCCAGCAGTTTACAGGGTGCAAATTCACCCCTCCACTTT. This gives the protein CASSLQGANSPLHF.

The rearrangement links TRBV5-4 to TRBJ2-1; possibly TRBD2 for D (5 bases). The CDR3 spans 13 residues. Per germline, CDR1 SGHNT and CDR2 YYREEE (reference sequence). V was pared by 7 bases and J by 6 bases, with 14 bases between. The CDR3 DNA reads as TGTGCCAGCGCCCCCGTTGCGGGCAATGAGCAGTTCTTC. It specifies CASAPVAGNEQFF. Combining the CDR3 with reference TRBV5-4 and TRBJ2-1 gives the whole variable domain ETGVTQSPTHLIKTRGQQVTLRCSSQSGHNTVSWYQQALGQGPQFIFQYYREEENGRGNFPPRFSGLQFPNYSSELNVNALELDDSALYLCASAPVAGNEQFFGPGTRLTVL.

Only one count was recorded for this clone. The gene calls are TRBV13 and TRBJ1-4, with a possible D match to TRBD1 (6 bases). Germline CDR1 is PRHDT and CDR2 is FYEKMQ (reference sequence). The CDR3 contains 15 residues. Trimming stripped 5 bases from V and 5 bases from J, with 15 bases between. CDR3 nucleotides: TGTGCCAGCAGCCCGCGAGGGGGGGCAAATGAAAAACTGTTTTTT. It encodes CASSPRGGANEKLFF. Looking up the rest from reference TRBV13 and TRBJ1-4 gives the full variable domain: AAGVIQSPRHLIKEKRETATLKCYPIPRHDTVYWYQQGPGQDPQFLISFYEKMQSDKGSIPDRFSAQQFSDYHSELNMSSLELGDSALYFCASSPRGGANEKLFFGSGTQLSVL.

The chain links TRBV6-5 to TRBJ1-6; D is unresolved. The CDR3 is 13 residues long. V was shortened by 4 bases and J by 8 bases, with 9 bases between the two germline ends. The germline gives CDR1 MNHEY, CDR2 SVGAGI. CDR3 nucleotide sequence: TGTGCCAGCAGTTCGGGATTTGATTCACCCCTCCACTTT. It specifies CASSSGFDSPLHF.

V is TRBV6-6 and J is TRBJ1-1; perhaps TRBD1 as D (5 bases). The CDR3 extends over 14 amino acids. Germline V gene lookup returns CDR1 MNHNY and CDR2 SVGAGI (reference sequence). V lost 6 bases and J 2 bases, leaving 13 bases between the germline ends. The CDR3 loop is CASRPGLPNTEAFF. CDR3 in DNA: TGTGCCAGCAGACCGGGACTGCCCAACACTGAAGCTTTCTTT.